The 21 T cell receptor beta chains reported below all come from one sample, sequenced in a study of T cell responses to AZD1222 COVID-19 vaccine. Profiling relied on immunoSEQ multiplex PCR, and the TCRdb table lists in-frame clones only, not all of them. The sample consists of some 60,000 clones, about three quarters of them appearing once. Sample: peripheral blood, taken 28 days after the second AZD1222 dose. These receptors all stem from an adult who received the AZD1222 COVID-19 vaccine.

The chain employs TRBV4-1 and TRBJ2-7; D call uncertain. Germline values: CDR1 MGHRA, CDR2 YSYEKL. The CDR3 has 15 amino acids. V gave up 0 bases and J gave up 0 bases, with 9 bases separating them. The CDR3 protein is CASSQEGHGSYEQYF. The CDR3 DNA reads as TGCGCCAGCAGCCAAGAGGGCCACGGCTCCTACGAGCAGTACTTC.

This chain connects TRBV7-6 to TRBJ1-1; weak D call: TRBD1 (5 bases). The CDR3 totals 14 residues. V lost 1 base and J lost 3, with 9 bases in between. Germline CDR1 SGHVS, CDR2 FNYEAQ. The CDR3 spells CASSLGGRDTEAFF. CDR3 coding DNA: TGTGCCAGCAGCTTAGGTGGCAGGGACACTGAAGCTTTCTTT.

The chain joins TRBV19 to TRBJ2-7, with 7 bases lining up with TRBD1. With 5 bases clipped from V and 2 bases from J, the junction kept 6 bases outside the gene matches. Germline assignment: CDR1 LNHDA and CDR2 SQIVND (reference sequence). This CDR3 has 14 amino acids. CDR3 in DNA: TGTGCCAGTAGTCATCGCGGACAGGCCTACGAGCAGTACTTC. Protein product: CASSHRGQAYEQYF.

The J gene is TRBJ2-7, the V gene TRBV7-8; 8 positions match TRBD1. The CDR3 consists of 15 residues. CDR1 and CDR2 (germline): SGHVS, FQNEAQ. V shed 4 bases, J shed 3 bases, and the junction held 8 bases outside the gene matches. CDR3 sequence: CASSYRTGSFYEQYF. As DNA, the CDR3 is TGTGCCAGCAGCTATCGGACAGGGTCCTTCTACGAGCAGTACTTC.

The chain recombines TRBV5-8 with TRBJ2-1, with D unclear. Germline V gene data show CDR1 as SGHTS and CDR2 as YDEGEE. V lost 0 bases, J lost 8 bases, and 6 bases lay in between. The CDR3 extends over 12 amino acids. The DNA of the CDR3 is TGTGCCAGCAGCTTGGGAGGATATGAGCAGTTCTTC. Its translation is CASSLGGYEQFF.

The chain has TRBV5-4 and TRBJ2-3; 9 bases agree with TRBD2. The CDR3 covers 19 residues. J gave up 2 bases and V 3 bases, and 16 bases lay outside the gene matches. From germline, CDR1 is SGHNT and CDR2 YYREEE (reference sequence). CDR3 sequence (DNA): TGTGCCAGCAGCTCGGGCCGGCTAGCGGGGAGGTGGGTCACAGATACGCAGTATTTT. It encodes CASSSGRLAGRWVTDTQYF.

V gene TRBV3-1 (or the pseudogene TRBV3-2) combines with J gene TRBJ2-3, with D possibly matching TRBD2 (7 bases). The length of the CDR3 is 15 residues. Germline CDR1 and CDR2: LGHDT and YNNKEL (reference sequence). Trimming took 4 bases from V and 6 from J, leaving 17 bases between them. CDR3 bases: TGTGCCAGCAGCCGCCAAGGGGGGGCAGCGGATACGCAGTATTTT. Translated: CASSRQGGAADTQYF.

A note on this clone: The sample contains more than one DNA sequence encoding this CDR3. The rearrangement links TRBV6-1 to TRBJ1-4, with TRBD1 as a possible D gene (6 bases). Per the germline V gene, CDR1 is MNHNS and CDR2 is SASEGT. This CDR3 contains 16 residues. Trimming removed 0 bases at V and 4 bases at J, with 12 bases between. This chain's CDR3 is CASSEAWGQGNEKLFF. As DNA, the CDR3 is TGTGCCAGCAGTGAAGCTTGGGGGCAGGGTAATGAAAAACTGTTTTTT.

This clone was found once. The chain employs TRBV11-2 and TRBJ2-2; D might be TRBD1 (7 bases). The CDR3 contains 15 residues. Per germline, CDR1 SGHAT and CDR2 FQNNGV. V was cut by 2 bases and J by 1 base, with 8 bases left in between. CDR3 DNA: TGTGCCAGCAGCTTACAGGGGGGGAACACCGGGGAGCTGTTTTTT. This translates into CASSLQGGNTGELFF. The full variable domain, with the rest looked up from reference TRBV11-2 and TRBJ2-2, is EAGVAQSPRYKIIEKRQSVAFWCNPISGHATLYWYQQILGQGPKLLIQFQNNGVVDDSQLPKDRFSAERLKGVDSTLKIQPAKLEDSAVYLCASSLQGGNTGELFFGEGSRLTVL.

Written as DNA, the CDR3 is TGTGCCAGCACCTCCGGGGACAGGGGGCTCTCCTACGAGCAGTACTTC. Translating gives CASTSGDRGLSYEQYF. The rearrangement joins TRBV28 to TRBJ2-7; TRBD1 agrees at 12 bases. V was pared by 7 bases and J by 0 bases, with 7 bases of the junction left unmatched. The CDR3 length is 16 residues. Germline values: CDR1 MDHEN, CDR2 SYDVKM.

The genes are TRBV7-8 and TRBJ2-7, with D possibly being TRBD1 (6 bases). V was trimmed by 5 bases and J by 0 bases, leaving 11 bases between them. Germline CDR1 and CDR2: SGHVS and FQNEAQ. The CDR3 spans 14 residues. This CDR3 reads CASSRKQGSYEQYF. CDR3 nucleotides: TGTGCCAGCAGCCGGAAACAGGGCTCCTACGAGCAGTACTTC.

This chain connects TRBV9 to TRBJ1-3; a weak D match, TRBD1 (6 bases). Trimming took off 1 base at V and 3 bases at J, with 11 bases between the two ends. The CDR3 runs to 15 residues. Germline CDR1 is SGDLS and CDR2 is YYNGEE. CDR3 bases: TGTGCCAGCAGCGTACATACAGGGAATGGAAACACCATATATTTT. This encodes CASSVHTGNGNTIYF.

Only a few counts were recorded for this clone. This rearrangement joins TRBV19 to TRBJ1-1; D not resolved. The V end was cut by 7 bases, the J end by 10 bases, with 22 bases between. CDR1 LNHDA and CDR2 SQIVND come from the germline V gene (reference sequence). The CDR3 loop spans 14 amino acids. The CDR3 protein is CASKDRVLDSRAFF. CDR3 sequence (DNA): TGTGCCAGTAAGGATAGGGTATTAGATTCTCGAGCTTTCTTT.

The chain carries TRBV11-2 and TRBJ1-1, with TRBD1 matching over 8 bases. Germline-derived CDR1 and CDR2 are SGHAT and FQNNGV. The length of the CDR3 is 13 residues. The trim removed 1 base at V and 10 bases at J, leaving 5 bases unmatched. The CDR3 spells CASSLGQGLGAFF. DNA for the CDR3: TGTGCCAGCAGCTTAGGACAGGGGCTTGGAGCTTTCTTT.

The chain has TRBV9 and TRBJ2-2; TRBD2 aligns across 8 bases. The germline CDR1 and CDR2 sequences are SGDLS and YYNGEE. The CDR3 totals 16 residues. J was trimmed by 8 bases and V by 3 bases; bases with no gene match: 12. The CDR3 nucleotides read TGTGCCAGCAGCGCCCCCGGGGGGGGCGAGAGGGGGGAGCTGTTTTTT. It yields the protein CASSAPGGGERGELFF.

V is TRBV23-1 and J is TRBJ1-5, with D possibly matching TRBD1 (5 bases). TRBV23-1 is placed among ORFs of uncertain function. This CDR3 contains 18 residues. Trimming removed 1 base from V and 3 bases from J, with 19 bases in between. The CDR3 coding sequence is TGCGCCAGCAGTCAATGGGTGACAGAGCTTAAACCCAATCAGCCCCAGCATTTT. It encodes CASSQWVTELKPNQPQHF.

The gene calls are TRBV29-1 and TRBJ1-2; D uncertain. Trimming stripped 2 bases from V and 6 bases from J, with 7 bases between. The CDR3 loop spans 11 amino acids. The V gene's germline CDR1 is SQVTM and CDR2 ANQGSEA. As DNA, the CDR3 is TGCAGCGTTGAAAAGCGAAATGGCTACACCTTC. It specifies CSVEKRNGYTF. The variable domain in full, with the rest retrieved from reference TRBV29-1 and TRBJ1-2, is SAVISQKPSRDICQRGTSLTIQCQVDSQVTMMFWYRQQPGQSLTLIATANQGSEATYESGFVIDKFPISRPNLTFSTLTVSNMSPEDSSIYLCSVEKRNGYTFGSGTRLTVV.

This CDR3 reads CASSPPGFSGNTIYF. The CDR3 nucleotides are TGTGCCAGCAGCCCCCCTGGGTTCTCTGGAAACACCATATATTTT. V is TRBV3-1 (or the pseudogene TRBV3-2) and J is TRBJ1-3; no firm D call. This CDR3 is 15 amino acids long. Germline V gene lookup returns CDR1 LGHDT and CDR2 YNNKEL (reference sequence). V was clipped by 4 bases and J by 0 bases, with 10 bases between them.

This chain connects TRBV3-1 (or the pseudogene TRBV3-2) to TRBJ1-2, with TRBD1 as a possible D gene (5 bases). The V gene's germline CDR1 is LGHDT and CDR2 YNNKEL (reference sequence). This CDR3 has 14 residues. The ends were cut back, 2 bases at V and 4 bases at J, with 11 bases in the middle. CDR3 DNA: TGTGCCAGCAGCCAACAGGGTGAAGGCTATGGCTACACCTTC. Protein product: CASSQQGEGYGYTF.

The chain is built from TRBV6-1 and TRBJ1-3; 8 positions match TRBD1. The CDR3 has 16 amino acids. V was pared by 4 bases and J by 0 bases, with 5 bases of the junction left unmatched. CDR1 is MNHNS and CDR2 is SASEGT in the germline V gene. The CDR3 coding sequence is TGTGCCAGCAGTGTAGACAGGGGCTACTCTGGAAACACCATATATTTT. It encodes CASSVDRGYSGNTIYF.

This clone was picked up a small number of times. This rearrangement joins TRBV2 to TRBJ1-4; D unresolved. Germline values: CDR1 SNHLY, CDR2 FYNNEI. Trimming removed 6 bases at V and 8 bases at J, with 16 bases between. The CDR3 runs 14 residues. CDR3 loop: CASRRTAVPEKLFF. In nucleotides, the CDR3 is TGTGCCAGCAGAAGGACTGCCGTTCCAGAAAAACTGTTTTTT. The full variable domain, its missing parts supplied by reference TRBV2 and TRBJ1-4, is EPEVTQTPSHQVTQMGQEVILRCVPISNHLYFYWYRQILGQKVEFLVSFYNNEISEKSEIFDDQFSVERPDGSNFTLKIRSTKLEDSAMYFCASRRTAVPEKLFFGSGTQLSVL.